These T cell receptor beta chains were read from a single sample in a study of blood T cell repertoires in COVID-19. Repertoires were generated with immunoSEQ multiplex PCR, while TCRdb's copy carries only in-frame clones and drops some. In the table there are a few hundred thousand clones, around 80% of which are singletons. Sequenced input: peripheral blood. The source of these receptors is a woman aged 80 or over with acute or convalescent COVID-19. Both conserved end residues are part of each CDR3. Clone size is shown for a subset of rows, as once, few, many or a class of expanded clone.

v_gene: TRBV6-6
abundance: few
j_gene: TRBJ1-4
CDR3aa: CASINGQGYNEKLFF

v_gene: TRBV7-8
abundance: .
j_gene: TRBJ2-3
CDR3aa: CASSLGRSGPSTDTQYF

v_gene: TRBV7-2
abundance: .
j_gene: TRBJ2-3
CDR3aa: CASSLDGGAGGDTQYF

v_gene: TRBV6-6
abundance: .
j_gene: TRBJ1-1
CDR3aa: CASRDTGGTEAFF

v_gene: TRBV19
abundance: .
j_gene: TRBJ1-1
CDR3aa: CASSPGFVNTEAFF

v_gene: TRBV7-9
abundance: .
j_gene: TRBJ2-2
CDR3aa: CASRLRGTSFIGELFF

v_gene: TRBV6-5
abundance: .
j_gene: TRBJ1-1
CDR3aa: CASSYGDRLTTFF

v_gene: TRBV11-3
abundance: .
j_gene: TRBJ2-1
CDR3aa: CASSRDRANEQFF

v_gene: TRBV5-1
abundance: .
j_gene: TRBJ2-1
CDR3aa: CASSFGGSYNEQFF

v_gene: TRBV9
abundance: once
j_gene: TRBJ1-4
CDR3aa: CASSVNDIATNEKLFF

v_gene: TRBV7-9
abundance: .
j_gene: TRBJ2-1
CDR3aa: CASSLLSGSGINEQFF

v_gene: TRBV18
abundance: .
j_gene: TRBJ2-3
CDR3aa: CASSKKGPVSTDTQYF

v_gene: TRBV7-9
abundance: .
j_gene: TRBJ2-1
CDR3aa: CASSPAGVGYNEQFF

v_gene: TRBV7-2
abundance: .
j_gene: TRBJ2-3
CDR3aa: CASSSNGLPTDTQYF

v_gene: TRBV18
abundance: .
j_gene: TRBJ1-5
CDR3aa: CASSRGASQPQHF

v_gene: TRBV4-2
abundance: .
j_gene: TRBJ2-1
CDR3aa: CASSQEASSREQFF

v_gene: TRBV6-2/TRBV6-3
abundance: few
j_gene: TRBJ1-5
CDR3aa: CASSLTGGKGNQPQHF

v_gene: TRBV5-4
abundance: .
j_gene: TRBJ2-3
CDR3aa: CASSYTTGGRGKADTQYF

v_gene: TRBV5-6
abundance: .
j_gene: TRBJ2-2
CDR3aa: CASSLGSGGSFTGELFF

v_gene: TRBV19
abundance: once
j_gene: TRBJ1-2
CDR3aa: CASSARAGTAATELYGYTF

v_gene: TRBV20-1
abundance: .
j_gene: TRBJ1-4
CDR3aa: CSASTRRLGRNEKLFF

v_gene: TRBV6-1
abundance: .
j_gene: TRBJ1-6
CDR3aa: CASSEGAFNSPLHF

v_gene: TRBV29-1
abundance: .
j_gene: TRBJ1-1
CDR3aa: CSVITGGAVGTEAFF

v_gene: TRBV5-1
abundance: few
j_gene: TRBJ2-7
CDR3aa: CASFPGLAGGSPNEQYF

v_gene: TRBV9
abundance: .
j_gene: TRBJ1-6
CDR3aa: CASSPRDRGRSPLHF

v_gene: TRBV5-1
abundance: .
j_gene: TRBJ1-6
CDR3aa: CASSRRGGGYSPLHF

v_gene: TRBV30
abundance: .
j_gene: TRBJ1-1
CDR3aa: CAWTDRGGTEAFF

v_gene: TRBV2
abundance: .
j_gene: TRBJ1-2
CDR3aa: CASSGQTGPYGYTF

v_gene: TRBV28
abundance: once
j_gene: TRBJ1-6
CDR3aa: CASRADSLFSPLHF

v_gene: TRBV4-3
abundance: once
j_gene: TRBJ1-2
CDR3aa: CASSQVDSRVNYGYTF

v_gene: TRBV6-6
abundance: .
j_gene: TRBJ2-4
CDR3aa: CASSSDRAWNIQYF

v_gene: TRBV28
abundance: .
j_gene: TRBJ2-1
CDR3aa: CAESSGRAVYNEQFF

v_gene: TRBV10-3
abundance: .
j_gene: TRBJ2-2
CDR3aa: CAISVGAGGTGELFF

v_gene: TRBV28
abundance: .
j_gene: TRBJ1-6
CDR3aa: CASGGQESSYNSPLHF

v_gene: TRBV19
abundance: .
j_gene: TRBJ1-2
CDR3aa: CASSIVQGNGYTF

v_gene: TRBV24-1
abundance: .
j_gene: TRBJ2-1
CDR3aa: CATSDALVGLGSYNEQFF

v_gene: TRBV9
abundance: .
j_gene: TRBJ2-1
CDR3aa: CASSAHVAGASYNEQFF

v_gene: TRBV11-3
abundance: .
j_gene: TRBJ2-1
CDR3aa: CASSLWGGGGYNEQFF

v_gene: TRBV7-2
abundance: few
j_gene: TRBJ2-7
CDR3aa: CASSLVAGPGYEQYF

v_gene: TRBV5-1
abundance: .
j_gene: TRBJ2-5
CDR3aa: CASSPGASGSRQETQYF

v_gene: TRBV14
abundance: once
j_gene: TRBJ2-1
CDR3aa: CASSPIPLAGAVTYNEQFF

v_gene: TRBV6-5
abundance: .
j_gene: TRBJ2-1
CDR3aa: CASRRLAGDNEQFF

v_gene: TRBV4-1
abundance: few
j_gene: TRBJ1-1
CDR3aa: CASSQDEDRGNTEAFF

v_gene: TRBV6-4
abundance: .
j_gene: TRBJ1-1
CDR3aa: CASKGQPSNTEAFF

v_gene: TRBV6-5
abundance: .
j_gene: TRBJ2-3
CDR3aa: CASSSGTGGVTDTQYF

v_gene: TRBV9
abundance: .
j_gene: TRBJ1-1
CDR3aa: CASSIMGQANTEAFF

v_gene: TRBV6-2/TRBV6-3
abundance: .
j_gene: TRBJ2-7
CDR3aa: CASSYPSGTSRYEQYF

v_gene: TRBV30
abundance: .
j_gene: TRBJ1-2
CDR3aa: CAWTRDTEYGYTF

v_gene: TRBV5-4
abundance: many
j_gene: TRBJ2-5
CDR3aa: CASSTGTSGGPRETQYF

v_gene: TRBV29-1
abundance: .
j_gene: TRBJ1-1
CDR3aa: CSAASQGATEAFF

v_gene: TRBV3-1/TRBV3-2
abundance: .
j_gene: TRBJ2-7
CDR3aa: CASSQGVSFRYEQYF

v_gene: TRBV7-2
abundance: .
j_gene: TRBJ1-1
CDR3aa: CASSRGTGVRNTEAFF

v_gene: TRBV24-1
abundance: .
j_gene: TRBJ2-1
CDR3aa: CATSEAGEHNEQFF